This is a list of T cell receptor beta chains from one sample in a study of cytomegalovirus exposure and HLA in healthy donors. TCRdb's table, derived via immunoSEQ multiplex PCR, lists solely in-frame clones and lacks some. Of approximately 180,000 clones in the sample, just under 90% were seen once. The sample taken for sequencing was PBMCs. These receptors were taken from a young woman in good health and CMV-seronegative. Each CDR3 is given with its conserved first and last residue. Fields, in order: V gene, J gene, D gene, clone size, CDR3 DNA, CDR3 protein. The D gene is left open where the match is weak. The size of a clone is reported for some rows only, either as once, few or many, or as a class for expanded clones.

V: TRBV2
J: TRBJ2-7
D: -
size: -
DNA: TGTGCCAGCGGGGAGAACAGGGTCCCCTACGAGCAGTACTTC
CDR3: CASGENRVPYEQYF

V: TRBV6-1
J: TRBJ1-6
D: TRBD1
size: -
DNA: TGTGCCAGCAGTGACATTCAGACAGGGTCCTATAATTCACCCCTCCACTTT
CDR3: CASSDIQTGSYNSPLHF

V: TRBV9
J: TRBJ2-1
D: -
size: -
DNA: TGTGCCAGCAGCGTAGTACAGGGTCCCTACAATGAGCAGTTCTTC
CDR3: CASSVVQGPYNEQFF

V: TRBV11-2
J: TRBJ2-7
D: TRBD1
size: -
DNA: TGTGCCAGCAGCTTGGGCAGGGGGCTTTACGAGCAGTACTTC
CDR3: CASSLGRGLYEQYF

V: TRBV7-2
J: TRBJ2-1
D: TRBD2
size: -
DNA: TGTGCCAGCAGCCCCTCCCGACTAGCGGGGTTCTACAATGAGCAGTTCTTC
CDR3: CASSPSRLAGFYNEQFF

V: TRBV4-3
J: TRBJ1-2
D: -
size: -
DNA: TGCGCCAGCAGCCCGCGGGGTGTCGGGGTAGCCTATGGCTACACCTTC
CDR3: CASSPRGVGVAYGYTF

V: TRBV30
J: TRBJ2-5
D: TRBD1
size: -
DNA: TGTGCCTGGAGGAGGGGTGTGTTTCGGGACAGGGTTCAGGGGGAGACCCAGTACTTC
CDR3: CAWRRGVFRDRVQGETQYF

V: TRBV5-4
J: TRBJ1-2
D: TRBD1
size: -
DNA: TGTGCCAGCAGCCACAGACAGGGGGACTATGGCTACACCTTC
CDR3: CASSHRQGDYGYTF

V: TRBV4-1
J: TRBJ1-3
D: -
size: -
DNA: TGCGCCAGCAGCCAAGGCCAGGGAAGCGGAAACACCATATATTTT
CDR3: CASSQGQGSGNTIYF

V: TRBV27
J: TRBJ2-1
D: -
size: -
DNA: TGTGCCAGCAGTACGGGAAACTACAATGAGCAGTTCTTC
CDR3: CASSTGNYNEQFF

V: TRBV4-1
J: TRBJ2-3
D: TRBD2
size: -
DNA: TGCGCCAGCAGCCAAGTGTTGGGACTAGCGGGGGGGCAGGACACAGATACGCAGTATTTT
CDR3: CASSQVLGLAGGQDTDTQYF

V: TRBV6-5
J: TRBJ1-1
D: -
size: -
DNA: TGTGCCAGCAGTGACAGGAACACTGAAGCTTTCTTT
CDR3: CASSDRNTEAFF

V: TRBV5-1
J: TRBJ1-2
D: -
size: -
DNA: TGCGCCAGCAGCTTGGATTATACACAGGTTATGCATGGCTACACCTTC
CDR3: CASSLDYTQVMHGYTF

V: TRBV19
J: TRBJ2-7
D: TRBD1
size: -
DNA: TGTGCCAGCAGGGGGACCTCCTACGAGCAGTACTTC
CDR3: CASRGTSYEQYF

V: TRBV7-2
J: TRBJ2-7
D: TRBD1
size: -
DNA: TGTGCCAGCAGCTTAGGTCCAGGGGGCTGGTACGAGCAGTACTTC
CDR3: CASSLGPGGWYEQYF

V: TRBV7-6
J: TRBJ2-1
D: -
size: -
DNA: TGTGCCAGCACCGGGCGGGGCAACTCCAATGAGCAGTTCTTC
CDR3: CASTGRGNSNEQFF

V: TRBV4-1
J: TRBJ2-1
D: -
size: -
DNA: TGCGCCAGCAGCCAAGGACTATCCTACAATGAGCAGTTCTTC
CDR3: CASSQGLSYNEQFF

V: TRBV7-2
J: TRBJ2-5
D: TRBD1
size: -
DNA: TGTGCCAGCAGCTTATACGGCCCACGGCAGGGGGTTGGGGAGACCCAGTACTTC
CDR3: CASSLYGPRQGVGETQYF

V: TRBV4-3
J: TRBJ1-6
D: -
size: -
DNA: TGCGCCAGCAGCCAAGCGATAGAGCCCTATAATTCACCCCTCCACTTT
CDR3: CASSQAIEPYNSPLHF

V: TRBV5-8
J: TRBJ1-1
D: TRBD1
size: -
DNA: TGTGCCAGCAGCTTGACAGGGGGCGTCAACACTGAAGCTTTCTTT
CDR3: CASSLTGGVNTEAFF

V: TRBV19
J: TRBJ1-2
D: -
size: few
DNA: TGTGCCAGTAGTAAGGGTGTTCTTGGACAGACTGTCAAGGACTATGGCTACACCTTC
CDR3: CASSKGVLGQTVKDYGYTF

V: TRBV27
J: TRBJ2-7
D: TRBD2
size: -
DNA: TGTGCCAGCAGTTTATTCTTCCCGCCGGGACTAGCGGGGGGGAGCTCCTACGAGCAGTACTTC
CDR3: CASSLFFPPGLAGGSSYEQYF

V: TRBV5-1
J: TRBJ2-5
D: TRBD2
size: -
DNA: TGCGCCAGCAGCTCCGGACTAGCGGGGGTGGAGACCCAGTACTTC
CDR3: CASSSGLAGVETQYF

V: TRBV6-5
J: TRBJ1-5
D: TRBD1
size: -
DNA: TGTGCCAGCAGTTCGACAGGGGGTGGTCAGCCCCAGCATTTT
CDR3: CASSSTGGGQPQHF

V: TRBV27
J: TRBJ1-5
D: -
size: -
DNA: TGTGCCAGCAGTGAACAGGGCAGAAATCAGCCCCAGCATTTT
CDR3: CASSEQGRNQPQHF

V: TRBV9
J: TRBJ2-7
D: TRBD1
size: -
DNA: TGTGCCAGCAGCGTTACCGGGACAGTAAATTATAACGAGCAGTACTTC
CDR3: CASSVTGTVNYNEQYF

V: TRBV15
J: TRBJ2-7
D: -
size: -
DNA: TGTGCCACCAGCACACCCAAGCGGTTAAGCTCCTACGAGCAGTACTTC
CDR3: CATSTPKRLSSYEQYF

V: TRBV25-1
J: TRBJ1-5
D: TRBD1
size: -
DNA: TGTGCCAGCAGTGCAACAGGGGGCGTGGGACAGCCCCAGCATTTT
CDR3: CASSATGGVGQPQHF

V: TRBV5-1
J: TRBJ2-7
D: -
size: -
DNA: TGCGCCAGCAGCTTGGCCGGGACACCCCCTGAGCAGTACTTC
CDR3: CASSLAGTPPEQYF

V: TRBV6-6
J: TRBJ1-6
D: TRBD1
size: -
DNA: TGTGCCAGCAGTTACGCGGACAGGAGGAATTCACCCCTCCACTTT
CDR3: CASSYADRRNSPLHF

V: TRBV19
J: TRBJ1-4
D: -
size: -
DNA: TGTGCCAGTAGGGGGGGGTTTGGTGAGAATGAAAAACTGTTTTTT
CDR3: CASRGGFGENEKLFF

V: TRBV6-1
J: TRBJ1-1
D: TRBD1
size: -
DNA: TGTGCCAGCAGTGTTACACAGGGGATGACTGAAGCTTTCTTT
CDR3: CASSVTQGMTEAFF

V: TRBV11-2
J: TRBJ2-1
D: TRBD2
size: -
DNA: TGTGCCAGCAGCCCTAGCGGGGGGGCCATGCATGAGCAGTTCTTC
CDR3: CASSPSGGAMHEQFF

V: TRBV4-1
J: TRBJ1-5
D: -
size: -
DNA: TGCGCCAGCAGCCAAGCGTATGACACAGGGTTTAGCAATCAGCCCCAGCATTTT
CDR3: CASSQAYDTGFSNQPQHF

V: TRBV4-2
J: TRBJ2-5
D: TRBD1
size: -
DNA: TGTGCCAGCAGCCAAGATTTGGGACAGGGCAAAGAGACCCAGTACTTC
CDR3: CASSQDLGQGKETQYF

V: TRBV11-3
J: TRBJ2-2
D: -
size: -
DNA: TGTGCCAGCAGCTCCCGTGTCACCGGGGAGCTGTTTTTT
CDR3: CASSSRVTGELFF

V: TRBV5-4
J: TRBJ2-7
D: -
size: -
DNA: TGTGCCAGCAGCTTGAGCGTGGCCGGGACCTACGAGCAGTACTTC
CDR3: CASSLSVAGTYEQYF

V: TRBV5-1
J: TRBJ1-1
D: TRBD1
size: -
DNA: TGCGCCAGCAGCTTCACAGGGGCTGGCCCTGAAGCTTTCTTT
CDR3: CASSFTGAGPEAFF

V: TRBV5-1
J: TRBJ2-2
D: TRBD2
size: -
DNA: TGCGCCAGCAGCAGCGGGGGGGCCTACGCCGGGGAGCTGTTTTTT
CDR3: CASSSGGAYAGELFF

V: TRBV5-1
J: TRBJ2-1
D: -
size: -
DNA: TGCGCCAGCAGCCTCTACCGGGACAATGAGCAGTTCTTC
CDR3: CASSLYRDNEQFF

V: TRBV7-8
J: TRBJ1-5
D: TRBD1
size: -
DNA: TGTGCCAGCAGCTTAGGGGCAGGGGGCTTTCAGCCCCAGCATTTT
CDR3: CASSLGAGGFQPQHF

V: TRBV5-1
J: TRBJ1-5
D: -
size: -
DNA: TGCGCCAGCAGCTTGGATGCGCTGCGGGATAGCAATCAGCCCCAGCATTTT
CDR3: CASSLDALRDSNQPQHF

V: TRBV11-3
J: TRBJ2-2
D: TRBD1
size: -
DNA: TGTGCCAGCAGCCCCCGGGACAGTTATGACGGGGAGCTGTTTTTT
CDR3: CASSPRDSYDGELFF

V: TRBV5-1
J: TRBJ2-5
D: TRBD2
size: -
DNA: TGCGCCAGTACCCCCCGAGCGGGGGGGCTTAGGGAGACCCAGTACTTC
CDR3: CASTPRAGGLRETQYF

V: TRBV7-9
J: TRBJ1-5
D: -
size: few
DNA: TGTGCCAGCAGCTTAGCCAGGTCTGATCAGCCCCAGCATTTT
CDR3: CASSLARSDQPQHF